By its share, the clone carrying this TCR beta chain is medium-sized. The antigen remains unidentified. The CDR3 contains 12 residues. V dropped 10 bases and J dropped 0 bases, with 9 bases sitting between them. Study-level results: In terms of TCR gene usage, tumor memory CD4+ T cells clustered together with blood and lymph node memory CD4+ cells, as well as with lymph node naive CD4+ cells.

Amplification of TRBV12-4/TRBJ1-2 clonotypes used adaptor-ligated barcode primers. TCRdb processed the multiplex PCR reads anew with MiXCR; each CDR3 protein has one entry. Here the sample spans over 1,000 distinct CDR3 sequences, 33% being singletons. The chain is built from TRBV12-3 or TRBV12-4 and TRBJ1-2; D is perhaps TRBD1 (5 bases). The source material was memory CD4+ T cells sorted from blood. Described subset: memory CD4+ T cells, CD4+CD45RO+CD25-. The clonotype was recovered from a female donor with breast cancer. Here the CDR3 DNA reads TGTGCCACCAGGGAGGCTAACTATGGCTACACCTTC. This translates into CATREANYGYTF.